Shown below are 24 T cell receptor beta chains from a single sample sequenced in a study of tumor-infiltrating lymphocytes in primary liver carcinoma. Using a constant-region primer together with ProtoScript II reverse transcriptase, TCR beta cDNA was made from roughly 500 ng of total RNA. What produced the TCR beta libraries was three nested multiplex PCR rounds using slightly modified ARM-PCR. Primers for the first two PCR rounds were TRBV1-TRBV30 forward primers and a C-beta reverse primer (about 9 cycles per round). TCRdb used MiXCR to reprocess the multiplex PCR reads, holding one entry per CDR3 protein. The table includes about 30,000 distinct CDR3 sequences, approximately 76% detected once. Joint extraction of RNA and DNA used 20-30 mg of bulk tissue that was unsorted. The sequenced sample was liver tumor tissue from sampling region 3. The subset denotes: tumor region T3, left-lateral pole. These receptors came from a young woman with primary liver carcinoma and hepatitis B virus infection.

Worth noting for this clonotype: Since a much larger clone is just one base distant, this may be a read error. The chain joins TRBV12-3 or TRBV12-4 to TRBJ2-7; D is ambiguous. V was clipped by 8 bases and J by 5 bases, with 10 bases between them. The CDR3 is 11 residues long. For the CDR3, the DNA is TGTGCCAGCCGTATGTTCGACGAGCAGTACTTC. Translating gives CASRMFDEQYF.

This clonotype came up a few times. The CDR3 loop is CAWSVRTGGRGTDTQYF. CDR3 nucleotide sequence: TGTGCCTGGAGTGTGCGGACAGGGGGGAGAGGCACAGATACGCAGTATTTT. J is TRBJ2-3 and V is TRBV30; 10 nucleotides align to TRBD1. The germline CDR1 and CDR2 sequences are GTSNPN and SVGIG (reference sequence). This CDR3 spans 17 amino acids. The V and J ends lost 0 bases and 1 base, in that order; junction bases with no gene match: 7.

This clonotype occurred once. The chain combines TRBV4-3 with TRBJ1-2; the D is unclear. The CDR3 runs to 14 residues. From germline, CDR1 is LGHNA and CDR2 YSLEER. The CDR3 is CVSSAELETYGYTF. CDR3 coding DNA: TGCGTCAGTAGCGCTGAGTTGGAGACCTATGGCTACACCTTC.

The chain recombines TRBV11-2 with TRBJ2-4; D ambiguous. This CDR3 region has 12 residues. CDR1 and CDR2 (germline): SGHAT, FQNNGV. CDR3 nucleotides: TGTAGCAGCAGCTTAGTTGCGAACATTCAGTACTTC. It translates to CSSSLVANIQYF.

About this clonotype itself: Without the conserved terminal phenylalanine or tryptophan, this CDR3 likely stems from a read error. Because the CDR3's place on the DNA is in doubt, the DNA is left out and the CDR3 is given as listed by TCRdb. The chain combines TRBV29-1 with TRBJ2-1; no DNA check was done on the table's D call, TRBD1. Germline values: CDR1 SQVTM, CDR2 ANQGSEA. The CDR3 is 15 residues long, counting both termini. The CDR3 here is CSVLSPQLKYNEQFL.

Comments on this clonotype: This sequence may be a read error, since a much larger clone differs from it by one base. The chain employs TRBV6-6 and TRBJ2-1; D might be TRBD1 (6 bases). This CDR3 region has 16 residues. V dropped 4 bases and J dropped 9 bases, with 22 bases sitting between them. From germline, CDR1 is MNHNY and CDR2 SVGAGI (reference sequence). The CDR3 loop reads CASSSHGTRLDSEQFF. The CDR3 DNA reads as TGTGCCAGCAGTTCCCATGGGACACGGCTGGACTCTGAGCAGTTCTTC.

Note on this clonotype: Its ends do not fully match the called genes, so a read error is possible. V usage is TRBV11-3 and J usage is TRBJ2-1, with a weak D call TRBD2 (6 bases). Germline V gene sequence: CDR1 SGHNT, CDR2 YENEEA. The CDR3 has 13 amino acids. DNA for the CDR3: TGTGCCGGCGCTAACGGGAGAGGGAATGGGCAGTTCTTC. The encoded protein is CAGANGRGNGQFF.

The chain joins TRBV6-5 to TRBJ2-7; weak D call: TRBD1 (6 bases). The CDR3 has 15 amino acids. CDR1 MNHEY and CDR2 SVGAGI come from the germline V gene. CDR3 nucleotide sequence: TGTGCTAACAGTTACAAGGACAGCAGGTCCTACGAGCAGTACTTC. It is translated as CANSYKDSRSYEQYF.

Comments on this clonotype: The junction and the germline gene differ at one end; a read error may be behind it. CDR3 amino acids: CASSSGGLSYEHYF. The CDR3 DNA sequence: TGTGCCAGCAGCTCGGGAGGCCTCTCCTACGAACACTATTTC. The chain employs TRBV7-9 and TRBJ2-7, with 7 bases lining up with TRBD2. Germline CDR1 is SEHNR and CDR2 is FQNEAQ (reference sequence). The CDR3 sequence is 14 residues long.

About this clonotype: At one boundary the junction diverges from the germline segment, which might be a read error. The chain couples TRBV11-2 to TRBJ2-4; D is undetermined. From germline, CDR1 is SGHAT and CDR2 FQNNGV. There are 16 residues in the CDR3. The CDR3 loop is CDSSPVLGLAKNIQYF. The CDR3 DNA follows: TGTGACAGCAGTCCCGTGTTGGGCCTAGCCAAAAACATTCAGTACTTC.

Comment on this clonotype: An end of the junction does not agree with germline; a read error may underlie this. The V gene is TRBV11-2, the J gene TRBJ1-1, with a weak D call TRBD1 (5 bases). Germline V CDR1 and CDR2: SGHAT, FQNNGV. The CDR3 is made up of 20 amino acids. In nucleotides, the CDR3 is TGTACCAGCAGCGCTCGGGAAATGGGGCGCAAGAGGTGGAGTAACACTGAAGCTTTCTTT. Translating gives CTSSAREMGRKRWSNTEAFF.

A note on this clonotype: No conserved phenylalanine or tryptophan ends this CDR3, so it is likely a read error. The DNA is omitted, as the CDR3 cannot be located on it reliably, and the CDR3 follows TCRdb's listing. The V and J genes are TRBV6-1 and TRBJ2-2; no check of the table's D call, TRBD1, against the DNA was made. The CDR3 extends over 19 residues, inclusive of both ends. The V gene's germline CDR1 is MNHNS and CDR2 SASEGT. The CDR3 loop reads CASSKTLPGGAANTGELLL.

CDR3 DNA sequence: TGCAGCGTTGAAGCCCCACGGTTAGGGATCCAAGAGACCCAGTACTTC. Protein: CSVEAPRLGIQETQYF. The J gene is TRBJ2-5, the V gene TRBV29-1, with unresolved D. Germline V CDR1 and CDR2: SQVTM, ANQGSEA. The CDR3 covers 16 residues. V dropped 1 base and J dropped 1 base, with 16 bases sitting between them.

Points on this clonotype: A read error may produce the germline difference seen at one junction end. The chain combines TRBV11-2 with TRBJ2-7, with D possibly being TRBD2 (7 bases). CDR1 is SGHAT and CDR2 is FQNNGV in the germline V gene. The CDR3 spans 14 residues. This CDR3 reads CASSSVGGLGEQYF. In DNA, the CDR3 is TGTGCCAGCAGCTCGGTGGGGGGGCTTGGCGAGCAATACTTC.

This clonotype was counted only a few times. The CDR3 end shows no conserved phenylalanine or tryptophan, and so a read error is likely. The rearrangement links TRBV4-3 to TRBJ2-7, with TRBD2 matching 7 bases. CDR1 and CDR2 (germline): LGHNA, YSLEER. The CDR3 contains 18 residues. The CDR3 DNA reads as TGCGTCAGCAGCCAAGCTGTGACGGGGGGTCACATTAGCTACGACCAGTACCTC. This sequence encodes CVSSQAVTGGHISYDQYL.

This clonotype turned up a few times. This likely comes from a read error, as the CDR3 has no conserved phenylalanine or tryptophan at its end. The chain recombines TRBV11-1 with TRBJ2-7; D unclear. The CDR3 contains 13 residues. CDR1 and CDR2 (germline): SGHAT, FQDESV (reference sequence). The CDR3 DNA reads as TGTGCCAACAGCTTAGGATACCTCCAGGAGCAGTACATC. Residues: CANSLGYLQEQYI.

Notes on this clonotype: At one boundary the junction diverges from the germline segment, which might be a read error. The genes are TRBV2 and TRBJ2-3, with TRBD2 matching over 11 bases. CDR3 length: 16 residues. The germline V gene has CDR1 SNHLY and CDR2 FYNNEI. The CDR3 region is CARSSGLAAPSDTQYF. Here the CDR3 DNA reads TGTGCCCGCAGTTCGGGACTAGCGGCTCCGTCCGATACGCAGTATTTT.

A remark on this clonotype: A much larger clone lies one base from this, so it may be a read error. V and J are TRBV6-5 and TRBJ1-3; D call uncertain. CDR3 length: 17 amino acids. Germline CDR1 is MNHEY and CDR2 is SVGAGI. The CDR3 sequence is CASSYSLQVAVGNIIYF. The CDR3 DNA reads as TGTGCCAGCAGTTACTCGCTGCAGGTAGCAGTTGGAAACATCATATATTTT.

On this clonotype itself: Relative to the germline gene, one junction end is altered; a read error may explain this. The rearrangement links TRBV11-2 to TRBJ1-1; 12 bases map to TRBD1. Germline assignment: CDR1 SGHAT and CDR2 FQNNGV. The CDR3 sequence is 20 residues long. CDR3 in amino acids: CASSARDRGRNRWNNTEAFF. DNA for the CDR3: TGTGCCAGCAGCGCTCGGGACAGGGGGCGCAATAGGTGGAATAACACAGAAGCTTTCTTT.

The J gene is TRBJ1-3, the V gene TRBV6-5; 8 bases are shared with TRBD1. Trimming removed 6 bases from V and 2 bases from J; junction bases left unmatched: 6. The germline V gene has CDR1 MNHEY and CDR2 SVGAGI. This CDR3 has 15 amino acids. The CDR3 here is CASRRLDRAGNTIYF. Here the CDR3 DNA reads TGTGCCAGCAGGCGTCTGGACAGGGCTGGAAACACCATATATTTT.

This clonotype was seen repeatedly, ten times or more. The CDR3 spells CASSGDGSNQPQHF. The CDR3 DNA is TGTGCCAGCAGTGGGGACGGTAGCAATCAGCCCCAGCATTTT. The V call is TRBV6-6, the J call TRBJ1-5; D is perhaps TRBD1 (5 bases). Germline CDR1 and CDR2: MNHNY and SVGAGI (reference sequence). V was pared by 5 bases and J by 0 bases, with 8 bases between. This CDR3 is built from 14 residues.

Notes on this clonotype: The CDR3 does not end in the conserved phenylalanine or tryptophan, so this is likely a read error. The limits of the CDR3 on the DNA are not certain, so only TCRdb's listed CDR3 is given. The chain couples TRBV30 to TRBJ1-5. In germline, CDR1 is GTSNPN, CDR2 SVGIG (reference sequence). Including both end residues, the CDR3 is 13 amino acids long. CDR3 sequence: CAWSPGAGGLHHL.

This clonotype has more than one count but fewer than ten. A single base separates this from a much larger clone, so it may be a read error. The V gene is TRBV29-1, the J gene TRBJ2-5; 8 nucleotides line up with TRBD2. Germline V lookup: CDR1 SQVTM, CDR2 ANQGSEA. Losses at the gene ends were 3 bases for V and 5 bases for J; bases not matched to a gene: 8. The CDR3 runs 14 residues. CDR3 loop: CSVDYPSGCETQYF. As DNA, the CDR3 is TGCAGCGTTGATTATCCTAGCGGGTGTGAGACCCAGTACTTC.

This clonotype was counted at least ten times. V and J are TRBV28 and TRBJ2-3; 8 bases agree with TRBD1. V lost 5 bases and J lost 4; bases outside the gene matches: 14. The CDR3 has 17 residues. Germline lookup yields CDR1 MDHEN and CDR2 SYDVKM. CDR3 DNA sequence: TGTGCCAGCAGTGCAATCCAGGGGGCAGGCAGCGCAGATACGCAGTATTTT. Translating gives CASSAIQGAGSADTQYF. Based on the CDR3 plus reference TRBV28 and TRBJ2-3, the full variable domain is DVKVTQSSRYLVKRTGEKVFLECVQDMDHENMFWYRQDPGLGLRLIYFSYDVKMKEKGDIPEGYSVSREKKERFSLILESASTNQTSMYLCASSAIQGAGSADTQYFGPGTRLTVL.